This T cell receptor (beta chain) was captured by sequencing in a study of T cells in Graves' hyperthyroidism and ophthalmopathy. Amplification targeted TCR beta CDR3 regions from RNA transcripts. Carried out on the TCR CDR3, a first-round RT-PCR used the HTBI primer set. In TCRdb, the multiplex PCR reads were re-called with MiXCR into one record per CDR3 protein. The sample has about 700,000 distinct CDR3 sequences, 45% seen once. Study-level findings and limits: Among thyroid clonotypes expanded above 0.001, most also appeared in blood. Prediction of ophthalmopathy progression came a median around 7.1 months pre-onset.

This clonotype was counted ten times or more. Its specificity is not known. This sequence was found in an adult man with Graves' disease, either hyperthyroidism or ophthalmopathy (not recorded which). Sequencing was done on a sample of peripheral blood or thyroid tissue (not recorded which).

Here the CDR3 DNA reads TGTGCCAGCAGCCAAGGGGATCGCAGTGGAAACACCATATATTTT. Protein product: CASSQGDRSGNTIYF. The V call is TRBV4-2, the J call TRBJ1-3; the D is unclear. Germline-derived CDR1 and CDR2 are LGHNA and YNFKEQ. Deletions cut 1 base from V and 3 bases from J, with 10 bases between. This CDR3 contains 15 residues.